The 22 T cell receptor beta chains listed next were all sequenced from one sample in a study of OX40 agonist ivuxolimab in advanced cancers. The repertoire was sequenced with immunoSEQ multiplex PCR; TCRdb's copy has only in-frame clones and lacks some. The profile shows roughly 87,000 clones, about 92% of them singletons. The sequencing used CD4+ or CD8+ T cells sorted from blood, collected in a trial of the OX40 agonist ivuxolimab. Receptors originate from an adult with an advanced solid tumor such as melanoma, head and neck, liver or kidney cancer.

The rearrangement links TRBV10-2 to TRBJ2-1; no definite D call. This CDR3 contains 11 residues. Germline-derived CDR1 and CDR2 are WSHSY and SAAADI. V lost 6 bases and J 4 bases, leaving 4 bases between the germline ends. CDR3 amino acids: CASRTYNEQFF. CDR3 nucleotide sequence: TGCGCCAGCAGAACGTACAATGAGCAGTTCTTC.

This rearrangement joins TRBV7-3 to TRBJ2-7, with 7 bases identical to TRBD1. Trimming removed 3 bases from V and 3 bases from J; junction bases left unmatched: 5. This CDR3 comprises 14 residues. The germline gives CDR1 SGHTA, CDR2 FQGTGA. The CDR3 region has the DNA TGTGCCAGCAGCTTTACCGGGACAGTCTACGAGCAGTACTTC. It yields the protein CASSFTGTVYEQYF.

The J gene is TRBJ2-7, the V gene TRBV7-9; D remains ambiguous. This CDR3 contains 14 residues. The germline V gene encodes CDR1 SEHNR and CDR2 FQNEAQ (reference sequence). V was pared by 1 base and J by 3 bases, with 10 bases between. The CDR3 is CASSLVVPDYEQYF. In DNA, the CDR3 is TGTGCCAGCAGCTTAGTGGTTCCGGACTACGAGCAGTACTTC.

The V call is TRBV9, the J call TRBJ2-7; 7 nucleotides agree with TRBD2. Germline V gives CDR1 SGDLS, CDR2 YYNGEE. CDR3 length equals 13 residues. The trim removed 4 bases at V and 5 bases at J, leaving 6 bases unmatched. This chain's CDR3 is CASSPGLVNEQYF. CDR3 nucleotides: TGTGCCAGCAGCCCTGGACTAGTTAACGAGCAGTACTTC.

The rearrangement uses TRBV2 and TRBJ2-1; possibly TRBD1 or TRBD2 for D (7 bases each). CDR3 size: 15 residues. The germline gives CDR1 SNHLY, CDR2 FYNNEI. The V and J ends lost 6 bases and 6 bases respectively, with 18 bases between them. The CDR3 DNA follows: TGTGCCAGCAGGGAGGGGGCGGGAGCCCTCAATGAGCAGTTCTTC. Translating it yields CASREGAGALNEQFF.

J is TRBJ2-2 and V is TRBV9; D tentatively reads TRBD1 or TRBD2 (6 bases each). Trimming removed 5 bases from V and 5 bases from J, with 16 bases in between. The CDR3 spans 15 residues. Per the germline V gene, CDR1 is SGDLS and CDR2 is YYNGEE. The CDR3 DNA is TGTGCCAGCAGACCGGAGGGGGGATGGACCGGGGAGCTGTTTTTT. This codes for CASRPEGGWTGELFF.

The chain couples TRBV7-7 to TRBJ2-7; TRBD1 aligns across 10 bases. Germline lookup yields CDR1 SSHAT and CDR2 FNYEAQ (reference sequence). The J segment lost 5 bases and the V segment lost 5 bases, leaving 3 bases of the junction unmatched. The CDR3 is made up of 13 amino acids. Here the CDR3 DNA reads TGTGCCAGCAGCCCGGGACAGGGGAACGAGCAGTACTTC. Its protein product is CASSPGQGNEQYF.

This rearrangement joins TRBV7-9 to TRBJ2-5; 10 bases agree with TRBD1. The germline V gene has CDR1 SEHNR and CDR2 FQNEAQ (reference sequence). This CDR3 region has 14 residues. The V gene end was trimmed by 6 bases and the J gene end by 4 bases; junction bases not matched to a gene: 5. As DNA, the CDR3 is TGTGCCAGCAGAGGACAGGGGGGCAGAGAGACCCAGTACTTC. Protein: CASRGQGGRETQYF.

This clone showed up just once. DNA for the CDR3: TGTGCCAGTAGTTACGGACAGTACGGCGAGCAGTACTTC. The encoded protein is CASSYGQYGEQYF. This chain joins TRBV19 and TRBJ2-7, with D perhaps matching TRBD1 (6 bases). Germline CDR1 and CDR2: LNHDA and SQIVND (reference sequence). This CDR3 region has 13 residues. V was cut by 5 bases and J by 6 bases, with 14 bases left in between.

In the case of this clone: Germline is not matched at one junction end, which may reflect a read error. The CDR3 region is CASSVGTLKGF. The CDR3 DNA is TGTGCCAGCAGTGTCGGGACTCTCAAAGGGTTC. The rearrangement links TRBV2 to TRBJ2-7, with D possibly TRBD2 on 6 matching bases. Germline V CDR1 and CDR2: SNHLY, FYNNEI. There are 11 residues in the CDR3. Complete variable domain (other parts from reference TRBV2 and TRBJ2-7): EPEVTQTPSHQVTQMGQEVILRCVPISNHLYFYWYRQILGQKVEFLVSFYNNEISEKSEIFDDQFSVERPDGSNFTLKIRSTKLEDSAMYFCASSVGTLKGFGPGTRLTVT.

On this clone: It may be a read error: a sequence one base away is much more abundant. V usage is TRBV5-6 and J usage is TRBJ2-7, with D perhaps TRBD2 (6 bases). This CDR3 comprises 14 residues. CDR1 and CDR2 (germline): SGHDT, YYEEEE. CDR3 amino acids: CAGSPGVGHYEQYF. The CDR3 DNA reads TGTGCCGGCAGTCCGGGGGTTGGCCACTACGAGCAGTACTTC.

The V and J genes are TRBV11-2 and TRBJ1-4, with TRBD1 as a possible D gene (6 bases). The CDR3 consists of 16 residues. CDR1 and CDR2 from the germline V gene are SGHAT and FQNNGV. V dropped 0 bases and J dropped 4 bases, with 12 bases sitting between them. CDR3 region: CASSLDLGGLNEKLFF. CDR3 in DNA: TGTGCCAGCAGCTTAGATCTAGGGGGTCTTAATGAAAAACTGTTTTTT.

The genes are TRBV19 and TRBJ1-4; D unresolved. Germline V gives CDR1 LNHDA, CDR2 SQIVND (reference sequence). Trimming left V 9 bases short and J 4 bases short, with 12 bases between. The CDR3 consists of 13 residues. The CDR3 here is CASGRAINEKLFF. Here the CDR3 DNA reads TGTGCCAGCGGGAGGGCCATTAATGAAAAACTGTTTTTT.

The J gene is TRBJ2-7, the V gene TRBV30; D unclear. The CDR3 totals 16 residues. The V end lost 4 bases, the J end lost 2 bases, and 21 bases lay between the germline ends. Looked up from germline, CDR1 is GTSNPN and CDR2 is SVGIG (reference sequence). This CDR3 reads CAWTEPYVDSPYEQYF. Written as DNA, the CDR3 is TGTGCCTGGACGGAGCCGTATGTAGATAGTCCCTACGAGCAGTACTTC.

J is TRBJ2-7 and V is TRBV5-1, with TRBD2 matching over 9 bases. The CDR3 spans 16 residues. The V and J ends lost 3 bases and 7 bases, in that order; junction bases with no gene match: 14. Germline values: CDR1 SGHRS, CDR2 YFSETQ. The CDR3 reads CASSSWASGAGGEQYF. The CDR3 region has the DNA TGCGCCAGCAGCTCCTGGGCTAGCGGGGCCGGGGGAGAGCAGTACTTC.

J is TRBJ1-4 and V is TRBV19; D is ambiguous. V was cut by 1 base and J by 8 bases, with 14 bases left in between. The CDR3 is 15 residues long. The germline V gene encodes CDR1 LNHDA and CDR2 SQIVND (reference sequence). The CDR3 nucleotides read TGTGCCAGTAGTATAGGAGCCCAGCTCGGGGAAAAACTGTTTTTT. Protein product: CASSIGAQLGEKLFF.

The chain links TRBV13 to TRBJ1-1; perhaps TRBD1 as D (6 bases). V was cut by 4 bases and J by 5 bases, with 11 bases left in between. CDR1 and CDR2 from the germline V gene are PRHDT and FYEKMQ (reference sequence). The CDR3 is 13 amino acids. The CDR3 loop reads CASSSGTITEAFF. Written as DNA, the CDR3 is TGTGCCAGCAGCTCCGGGACAATAACTGAAGCTTTCTTT. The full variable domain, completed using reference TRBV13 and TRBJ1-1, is AAGVIQSPRHLIKEKRETATLKCYPIPRHDTVYWYQQGPGQDPQFLISFYEKMQSDKGSIPDRFSAQQFSDYHSELNMSSLELGDSALYFCASSSGTITEAFFGQGTRLTVV.

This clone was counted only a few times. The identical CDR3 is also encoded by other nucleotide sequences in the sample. CDR3 coding DNA: TGTGCCAGCAGCTTAGTTTACAATGAGCAGTTCTTC. Encoded protein: CASSLVYNEQFF. The J gene is TRBJ2-1, the V gene TRBV7-6; D remains unclear. The CDR3 is 12 residues long. The V end lost 1 base, the J end lost 4 bases, and 2 bases lay between the germline ends. Germline V gene data show CDR1 as SGHVS and CDR2 as FNYEAQ.

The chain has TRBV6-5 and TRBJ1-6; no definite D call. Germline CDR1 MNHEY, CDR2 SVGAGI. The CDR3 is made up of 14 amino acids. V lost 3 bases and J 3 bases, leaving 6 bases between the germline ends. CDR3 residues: CASSYSGYNSPLHF. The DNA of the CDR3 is TGTGCCAGCAGTTATAGTGGCTATAATTCACCCCTCCACTTT.

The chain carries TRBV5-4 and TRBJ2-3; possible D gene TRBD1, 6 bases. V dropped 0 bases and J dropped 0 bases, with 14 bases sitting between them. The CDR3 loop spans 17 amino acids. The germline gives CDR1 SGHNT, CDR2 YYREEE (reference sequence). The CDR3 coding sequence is TGTGCCAGCAGCTTGGGTCCGGCAGGGGTCAGCACAGATACGCAGTATTTT. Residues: CASSLGPAGVSTDTQYF. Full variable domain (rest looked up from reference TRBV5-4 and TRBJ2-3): ETGVTQSPTHLIKTRGQQVTLRCSSQSGHNTVSWYQQALGQGPQFIFQYYREEENGRGNFPPRFSGLQFPNYSSELNVNALELDDSALYLCASSLGPAGVSTDTQYFGPGTRLTVL.

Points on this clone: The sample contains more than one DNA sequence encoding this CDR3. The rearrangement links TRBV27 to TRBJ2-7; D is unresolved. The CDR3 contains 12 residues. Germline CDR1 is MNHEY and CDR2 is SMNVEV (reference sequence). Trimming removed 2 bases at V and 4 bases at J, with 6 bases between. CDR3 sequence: CASSLGGYEQYF. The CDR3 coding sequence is TGTGCCAGCAGTTTAGGTGGTTACGAGCAGTACTTC.

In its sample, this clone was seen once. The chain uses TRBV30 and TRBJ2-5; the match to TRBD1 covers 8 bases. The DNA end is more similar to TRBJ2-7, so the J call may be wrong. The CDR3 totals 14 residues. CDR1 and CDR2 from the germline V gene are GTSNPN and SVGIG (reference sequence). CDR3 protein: CACLFRDRLYEQYF. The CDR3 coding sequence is TGTGCCTGTTTGTTCCGGGACAGGCTGTACGAGCAGTACTTC.